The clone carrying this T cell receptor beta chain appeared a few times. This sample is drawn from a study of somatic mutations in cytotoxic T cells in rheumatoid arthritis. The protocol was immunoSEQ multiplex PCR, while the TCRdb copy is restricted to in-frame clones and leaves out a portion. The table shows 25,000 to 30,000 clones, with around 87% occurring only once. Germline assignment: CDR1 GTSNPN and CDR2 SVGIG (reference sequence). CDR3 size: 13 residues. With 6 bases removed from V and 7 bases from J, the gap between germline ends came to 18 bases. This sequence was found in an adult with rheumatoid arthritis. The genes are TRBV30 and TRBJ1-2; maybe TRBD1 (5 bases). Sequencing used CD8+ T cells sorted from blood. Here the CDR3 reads CACTEWDDRGYTF. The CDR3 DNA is TGTGCCTGCACCGAATGGGACGATCGTGGCTACACCTTC. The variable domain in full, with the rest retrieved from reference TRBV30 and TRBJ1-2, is SQTIHQWPATLVQPVGSPLSLECTVEGTSNPNLYWYRQAAGRGLQLLFYSVGIGQISSEVPQNLSASRPQDRQFILSSKKLLLSDSGFYLCACTEWDDRGYTFGSGTRLTVV.